The 15 T cell receptor beta chains below all came from one sample that was sequenced in a study of CD8 T cells in Susac syndrome. The RNA, about 0.45 to 1 ug, was put through reverse transcription using random hexamers. TCRdb ran MiXCR on the immunoSEQ multiplex PCR reads and lists one entry per CDR3 protein. The repertoire holds around 200,000 distinct CDR3 sequences, with roughly 94% as singletons. Sequencing was done on a sample of CD4+ T cells from PBMCs. Receptors originate from a human donor in good health.

The chain has TRBV29-1 and TRBJ1-1; 7 bases match TRBD1. Germline CDR1 reads SQVTM; CDR2 reads ANQGSEA. J lost 3 bases, V lost 5 bases, and 6 bases had no gene match. The CDR3 contains 13 residues. CDR3 in amino acids: CSVLGTGDTEAFF. In DNA, the CDR3 is TGCAGCGTTTTAGGAACAGGGGACACTGAAGCTTTCTTT.

The chain uses TRBV3-1 and TRBJ2-1; D assignment may be TRBD1 or TRBD2 (6 bases each). Looked up from germline, CDR1 is LGHDT and CDR2 is YNNKEL (reference sequence). V was pared by 5 bases and J by 14 bases, with 13 bases between. The length of the CDR3 is 11 residues. DNA of the CDR3: TGTGCCAGCAGCTCCGGGGGCTTGGAGTTCTTC. Protein product: CASSSGGLEFF.

The chain joins TRBV3-1 to TRBJ1-1; D gene ambiguous. The CDR3 covers 15 residues. V shed 4 bases and J shed 2 bases, with 14 bases lying between them. The V gene's germline CDR1 is LGHDT and CDR2 YNNKEL (reference sequence). In nucleotides, the CDR3 is TGTGCCAGCAGCCTCCTCCCAGACGGAAACACTGAAGCTTTCTTT. Amino acids: CASSLLPDGNTEAFF.

The rearrangement joins TRBV2 to TRBJ2-3, with TRBD1 matching 7 bases. The CDR3 has 13 amino acids. V was clipped by 8 bases and J by 1 base; unmatched bases: 3. From germline, CDR1 is SNHLY and CDR2 FYNNEI. CDR3 residues: CASAGTGTDTQYF. The CDR3 nucleotides read TGTGCCAGCGCCGGGACAGGCACAGATACGCAGTATTTT.

V and J are TRBV29-1 and TRBJ2-3, with 8 positions matching TRBD1. This CDR3 is 15 amino acids long. The J segment lost 5 bases and the V segment lost 3 bases, leaving 10 bases of the junction unmatched. CDR1 and CDR2 (germline): SQVTM, ANQGSEA. For the CDR3, the DNA is TGCAGCGTTGAGCGGAGTCAGGGGGCCTTAGATACGCAGTATTTT. This codes for CSVERSQGALDTQYF.

The chain has TRBV19 and TRBJ2-3; no firm D call. Trimming pared 9 bases from V and 5 bases from J, leaving 6 bases between. Looked up from germline, CDR1 is LNHDA and CDR2 is SQIVND (reference sequence). The CDR3 consists of 10 residues. The CDR3: CASSGDTQYF. DNA for the CDR3: TGTGCCAGCTCGGGAGATACGCAGTATTTT.

This chain links TRBV2 with TRBJ2-1; D gene ambiguous. Germline values: CDR1 SNHLY, CDR2 FYNNEI. There are 15 residues in the CDR3. V lost 7 bases and J 0 bases, leaving 13 bases between the germline ends. The DNA for the CDR3 is TGTGCCAGCACCGCCTTAGTAAGCTCCTACAATGAGCAGTTCTTC. Translating it yields CASTALVSSYNEQFF.

The chain is built from TRBV7-2 and TRBJ2-1, with D tentatively TRBD2 (6 bases). V lost 0 bases and J 7 bases, leaving 13 bases between the germline ends. Germline CDR1 reads SGHTA; CDR2 reads FQGNSA. This CDR3 is 15 amino acids long. The DNA for the CDR3 is TGTGCCAGCAGCTTAGCGACTAGTAGTAGGAATGAGCAGTTCTTC. It is translated as CASSLATSSRNEQFF.

This sequence joins TRBV29-1 and TRBJ2-2; possible D gene TRBD2, 5 bases. Germline loops: CDR1 SQVTM, CDR2 ANQGSEA. The CDR3 runs to 14 residues. CDR3 sequence: CRKAVLKATGELFF. CDR3 DNA: TGCAGAAAAGCGGTGCTAAAGGCGACCGGGGAGCTGTTTTTT.

The CDR3 DNA sequence: TGTGCCAGCAGCTTCGGGACAGGGGGTCGAGAGACCCAGTACTTC. Translating gives CASSFGTGGRETQYF. The chain has TRBV5-5 and TRBJ2-5, with 11 bases lining up with TRBD1. V dropped 2 bases and J dropped 4; count of bases not matched to a gene: 4. CDR3 length equals 15 residues. CDR1 and CDR2 (germline): SGHKS, YYEKEE (reference sequence). Complete variable domain (other parts from reference TRBV5-5 and TRBJ2-5): DAGVTQSPTHLIKTRGQQVTLRCSPISGHKSVSWYQQVLGQGPQFIFQYYEKEERGRGNFPDRFSARQFPNYSSELNVNALLLGDSALYLCASSFGTGGRETQYFGPGTRLLVL.

The CDR3 DNA reads TGTGCCACCAGTGAAACCGGGACAGGGGAGGAAGATACGCAGTATTTT. It codes for CATSETGTGEEDTQYF. The chain couples TRBV24-1 to TRBJ2-3; 10 nucleotides line up with TRBD1. Germline loops: CDR1 KGHDR, CDR2 SFDVKD. The CDR3 is made up of 16 amino acids. Trimming removed 4 bases from V and 5 bases from J; junction bases left unmatched: 8.

The chain recombines TRBV30 with TRBJ1-5; possibly TRBD1 for D (5 bases). The CDR3 sequence is 13 residues long. Between the trimmed V and J ends, which lost 0 bases and 6 bases, there was a span of 9 bases. The germline CDR1 and CDR2 sequences are GTSNPN and SVGIG (reference sequence). The CDR3 loop reads CAWSVGAGQPQHF. The CDR3 DNA reads as TGTGCCTGGAGTGTTGGGGCGGGTCAGCCCCAGCATTTT.

The chain uses TRBV15 and TRBJ1-3, with TRBD1 identical over 8 bases. Germline trimming cut 3 bases from V and 4 bases from J; bases unmatched to any gene: 8. The germline gives CDR1 LNHNV, CDR2 YYDKDF (reference sequence). CDR3 length equals 16 residues. CDR3 residues: CATSRAQGAGGNTIYF. The CDR3 bases are TGTGCCACCAGCAGGGCCCAGGGGGCGGGAGGAAACACCATATATTTT.

A few counts support this clonotype. The rearrangement links TRBV2 to TRBJ2-3; 9 positions agree with TRBD2. The V gene's germline CDR1 is SNHLY and CDR2 FYNNEI. The CDR3 is 13 amino acids. V lost 4 bases to trimming and J lost 4 bases; unmatched junction nucleotides: 0. The DNA of the CDR3 is TGTGCCAGCAGTGGCGGGGGGGCAGATACGCAGTATTTT. As protein: CASSGGGADTQYF.

The chain uses TRBV12-3 or TRBV12-4 and TRBJ2-7; 7 nucleotides agree with TRBD1. V was pared by 6 bases and J by 4 bases, with 9 bases of the junction left unmatched. CDR3 size: 14 residues. The CDR3 sequence: CASRPDRESYEQYF. CDR3 nucleotides: TGTGCCAGCAGGCCCGACAGGGAATCGTACGAGCAGTACTTC.